Below, 5 T cell receptor beta chains from the same sample are listed, as sequenced in a study of blood T cell repertoires in COVID-19. Data came from immunoSEQ multiplex PCR; TCRdb stores just in-frame clones and leaves some out. The sample has 380,000 or so clones; over 75% are singletons. The specimen sequenced was PBMCs or T cells enriched from blood (not recorded which). These TCRs come from a man in his thirties or forties who had recovered from COVID-19.

The chain joins TRBV7-2 to TRBJ1-2; 9 bases match TRBD1. This CDR3 has 15 amino acids. The germline V gene encodes CDR1 SGHTA and CDR2 FQGNSA. J was trimmed by 8 bases and V by 5 bases; bases with no gene match: 12. Here the CDR3 reads CASSEQAGQGTGYTF. CDR3 bases: TGTGCCAGCAGCGAACAAGCGGGACAGGGCACCGGCTACACCTTC.

The chain uses TRBV29-1 and TRBJ2-7; D might be TRBD2 (5 bases). The CDR3 is made up of 13 amino acids. Germline V gives CDR1 SQVTM, CDR2 ANQGSEA. The germline V and J ends were trimmed by 3 bases and 0 bases, with 9 bases remaining between them. Here the CDR3 DNA reads TGCAGCGTTGACCTAGCACCCTCCTACGAGCAGTACTTC. Translation gives CSVDLAPSYEQYF.

The chain uses TRBV4-3 and TRBJ1-2; tentative D call: TRBD1 (6 bases). Germline V gene sequence: CDR1 LGHNA, CDR2 YSLEER. The CDR3 covers 16 residues. The V gene lost 4 bases and the J gene lost 2 bases, with 17 bases spanning the gap. CDR3 region: CASSRHAGTSNYGYTF. The CDR3 bases are TGCGCCAGCAGCCGCCACGCCGGGACATCCAACTATGGCTACACCTTC.

Here the CDR3 reads CASSSNQRGETQYF. CDR3 coding DNA: TGTGCCAGCAGCTCGAACCAGCGCGGTGAGACCCAGTACTTC. The chain employs TRBV11-2 and TRBJ2-5; D is ambiguous. V was pared by 4 bases and J by 5 bases, with 14 bases between. CDR1 and CDR2 from the germline V gene are SGHAT and FQNNGV. The CDR3 covers 14 residues.

J is TRBJ1-2 and V is TRBV5-1; the match to TRBD1 covers 9 bases. The CDR3 extends over 15 amino acids. Germline V gives CDR1 SGHRS, CDR2 YFSETQ. V was clipped by 3 bases and J by 4 bases; unmatched bases: 7. This CDR3 is CASSSGQGVGYGYTF. CDR3 coding DNA: TGCGCCAGCAGCTCGGGACAGGGAGTGGGCTATGGCTACACCTTC.